This T cell receptor beta chain was observed in a study of Ad26.COV2.S vaccination and SARS-CoV-2 variants. The wider study: Ad26.COV2.S arm of COV1001 included the donor. The study gave Ad26.COV2.S intramuscularly, once or twice 56 days apart.

In the case of this clone: Its target is unknown.

Noted treatment: about 20 received Ad26.COV2.S at low or high dose, single or two shots; 5 received placebo; per-sample allocation not given. Repertoires come from day 63 after the first vaccine or placebo injection. Boston provided a donor who was an adult aged 18-55 years. Broader study findings: Reportedly, after vaccination the spike-specific CD8+ and CD4+ T cell responses displayed substantial breadth.

CDR3 size: 13 residues. V was cut by 5 bases and J by 7 bases, with 15 bases left in between. From germline, CDR1 is SGHTA and CDR2 FQGNSA. Repertoires were generated with immunoSEQ multiplex PCR, while TCRdb's copy carries only in-frame clones and drops some. The sample holds some 640,000 clones, around 89% seen once. The sequence derives from a person aged 18-65 years who received the Ad26.COV2.S COVID-19 vaccine or a placebo. The sequencing used peripheral blood, collected in a trial of Ad26.COV2.S vaccine versus placebo. The V gene is TRBV7-2, the J gene TRBJ2-7; possibly TRBD2 for D (5 bases). The chain's CDR3 is CASSPATKREQYF. CDR3 sequence (DNA): TGTGCCAGCAGCCCGGCGACTAAACGAGAGCAGTACTTC.